This record covers a single TCR beta chain. This sample is drawn from a study of synovial regulatory T cells in juvenile arthritis. The data were produced by immunoSEQ multiplex PCR, yet TCRdb's version contains in-frame clones alone and is incomplete. The listing records more than 7,500 clones. The V gene's germline CDR1 is ENHRY and CDR2 SYGVKD. This CDR3 spans 13 amino acids. The coding DNA is unavailable. This sequence originates from a donor aged 2 to 35 with juvenile idiopathic arthritis. The chain joins TRBV10-3 to TRBJ1-2; TCRdb picks TRBD1, but there is no DNA to check that call. The sequenced sample was Treg cells from blood. Stated subset: remaining (HLA-DR-negative) circulating blood Treg cells. The CDR3: CAISTTGFDGYTF.